This is a list of T cell receptor beta chains from one sample in a study of cytomegalovirus exposure and HLA in healthy donors. Method: immunoSEQ multiplex PCR; TCRdb's copy keeps in-frame clones and lacks some. The sample holds roughly 170,000 clones; roughly four fifths are singletons and the top ten take around 0.71%. The sequenced sample was PBMCs. The receptors come from a female donor in good health and CMV-seronegative. CDR3s include the opening cysteine and the closing phenylalanine or tryptophan. A D gene is named only where the DNA matches it firmly. Only some rows state a clone size, as once, few, many or a class for expanded clones.

TRBJ2-1,TRBV5-6,once,.,TGTGCCGGCGGCAACGGCCCGGCCCCCTACAATGAGCAGTTCTTC,CAGGNGPAPYNEQFF
TRBJ2-5,TRBV7-7,.,TRBD2,TGTGCCAGCAGCTTCGGACTAGCGGGGGGATCCCGGCAAGAGACCCAGTACTTC,CASSFGLAGGSRQETQYF
TRBJ1-4,TRBV19,.,.,TGTGCCAGTAGTCCCTGGGACACTTCAACTAATGAAAAACTGTTTTTT,CASSPWDTSTNEKLFF
TRBJ2-7,TRBV12-5,few,.,TGTGCCCCGGGACTTTCCTACGAGCAGTACTTC,CAPGLSYEQYF
TRBJ2-6,TRBV6-1,.,.,TGTGCCAGCAGTGGACACCAGGGGTCTGGGGCCAACGGCCTGACTTTC,CASSGHQGSGANGLTF
TRBJ1-4,TRBV6-1,.,TRBD1,TGTGCCAGCAGGACAGGGGGGGCTAATGAAAAACTGTTTTTT,CASRTGGANEKLFF
TRBJ1-5,TRBV19,.,.,TGTGCCAGTACTCAACTTCCGGGGAGGATGGGCAATCAGCCCCAGCATTTT,CASTQLPGRMGNQPQHF
TRBJ2-3,TRBV4-2,few,TRBD2,TGTGCCAGCAGCCTCCGAAGGTCGGGGGGGGACACAGATACGCAGTATTTT,CASSLRRSGGDTDTQYF
TRBJ1-2,TRBV28,.,TRBD1,TGTGCCAGCAGTTTATTGCCGGGACAGGGGGGCTACACCTTC,CASSLLPGQGGYTF
TRBJ2-1,TRBV9,.,.,TGTGCCAGCAGCGTAGGAAGTATAAGGGGTAATGAGCAGTTCTTC,CASSVGSIRGNEQFF
TRBJ1-1,TRBV19,.,TRBD1,TGTGCCAGTTGGGGACAGGGGTCTGAAGCTTTCTTT,CASWGQGSEAFF
TRBJ2-5,TRBV5-1,.,TRBD1,TGCGCCAGCAGCTGGGGACAGGGGATGGAGACCCAGTACTTC,CASSWGQGMETQYF
TRBJ1-3,TRBV19,few,.,TGTGCCAGTAGTAGAATCGACAGCTCTGGAAACACCATATATTTT,CASSRIDSSGNTIYF
TRBJ2-3,TRBV6-5,.,.,TGTGCCAGCAGTTACCAGGGGAGGGGCGGCACAGATACGCAGTATTTT,CASSYQGRGGTDTQYF